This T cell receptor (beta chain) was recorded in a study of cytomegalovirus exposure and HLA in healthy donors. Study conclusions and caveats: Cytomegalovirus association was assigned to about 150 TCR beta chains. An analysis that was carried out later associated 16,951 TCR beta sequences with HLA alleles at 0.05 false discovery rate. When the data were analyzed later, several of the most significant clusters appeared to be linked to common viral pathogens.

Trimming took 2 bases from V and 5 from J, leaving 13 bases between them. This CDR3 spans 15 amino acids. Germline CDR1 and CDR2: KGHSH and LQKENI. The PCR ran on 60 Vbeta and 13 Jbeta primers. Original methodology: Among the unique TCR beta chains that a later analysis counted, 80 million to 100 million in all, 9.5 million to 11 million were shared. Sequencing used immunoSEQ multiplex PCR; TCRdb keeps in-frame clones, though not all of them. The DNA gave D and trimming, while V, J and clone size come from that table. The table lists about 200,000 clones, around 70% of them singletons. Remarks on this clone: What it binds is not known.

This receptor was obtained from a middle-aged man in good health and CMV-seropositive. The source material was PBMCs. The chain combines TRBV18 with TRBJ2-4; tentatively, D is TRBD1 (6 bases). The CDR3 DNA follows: TGTGCCAGCTCACCAAGGGCAGGGGCCGAAAACATTCAGTACTTC. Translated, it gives CASSPRAGAENIQYF.